This T cell receptor beta chain was captured by sequencing in a study of T cell responses to AZD1222 COVID-19 vaccine (dated by TCRdb to the early 2020s). A note on the overall study: TCR sequencing covered roughly 230 trial participants: around 210 given two doses of AZD1222 and about 26 given two doses of MenACWY control vaccine. Trial participants were enrolled by age into subgroups of 18-55, 56-69 and 70-plus years, and about 150, 27 and 61 TCR-sequenced participants, respectively, were included in these subgroups. Study-wide findings and limitations: Participants were mostly white British and included more females than males, and it was suggested by the authors that clonal diversity may have been underestimated. Reportedly, almost half of the unique spike-specific TCRs recognized epitopes lying outside the regions that are mutated in the B.1.351 and B.1.1.7 variants. The 56-69-year group was small, and its depth increase did not reach significance, likely because of low power. After two AZD1222 doses, spike-specific TCR breadth and depth were significantly higher than at day 0 and than in MenACWY recipients. Conclusions about previously exposed vaccinees are limited, since just five to seven AZD1222 recipients were seropositive for SARS-CoV-2 at baseline. Because no day 14 peak-response samples were available, the repertoires could be characterized only after the peak T cell response. CD4 TCRs associated with the vaccine covered the entire spike protein, and the dominant responses were in regions 160-218 and 743-854.

Read against the paper, the sample's time point label means: about 28 days (+/-7) after the second vaccine dose. AZD1222 recipients whose second dose came at about 4 weeks and those whose second dose came at about 12 weeks were combined into one group, since spike-specific TCR depth and breadth did not differ between the two schedules. Samples from vaccinated people were obtained from the UK trials COV001 and COV002, which included a single-blind randomized controlled phase 2/3 trial of AZD1222 (ChAdOx1 nCoV-19) in healthy adults. For TCRbeta chain sequencing, PBMC samples were collected from trial participants at day 0 and at day 28 after the second dose. Trimming costs V 0 bases and J 8 bases, and their ends lie 15 bases apart. From the germline V gene (reference sequence), CDR1 is SGHKS and CDR2 is YYEKEE. From cysteine to phenylalanine, the CDR3 is 15 amino acids long. The read is trimmed to its CDR3 DNA, 45 bases read in frame from base 1.

With respect to this clone: The clone's antigen remains unknown. The input lacks base qualities; no much larger clone sits a single base away.

The CDR3 regions of human TCRbeta chains were analyzed by immunosequencing. In the authors' own workflow: TCRs in the repertoires were compared against a reference library of SARS-CoV-2-specific TCRs that had been generated with the MIRA antigen-specificity platform. Breadth meant the fraction of unique TCRs that were SARS-CoV-2-associated, whereas depth meant the fraction of total T cells that were SARS-CoV-2-associated. Using the MIRA data, each spike-specific TCR was mapped to the spike region that the TCR reacts to and placed in a CD4 or CD8 class. Log10-transformed breadth and depth values were compared by one-way ANOVA with Sidak's multiple comparisons tests. The source is immuneACCESS, and TCRdb retained only in-frame sequences with V and J called. Part of the clones is not carried over; for the studies checked, unresolved V genes explain less than half of this, and the remainder is unexplained. That table is the source of V, J and clone size, and D and trimming were worked out from the DNA. The sample table holds 90,000 to 100,000 clones, of which 65% to 85% were seen once. 13% to 15% of the sample is taken by the ten largest.

The chain is made from TRBV5-5 and TRBJ2-1; TRBD2 is possibly the D segment (5 matching bases). This clonotype originated in an adult who received the AZD1222 COVID-19 vaccine. The source was peripheral blood, collected 28 days after the second AZD1222 dose. The sequenced DNA: TGTGCCAGCAGCTTGGAACCTCTTAGGGAGTATGAGCAGTTCTTC. Translation gives CASSLEPLREYEQFF.